The T cell receptor (beta chain) under discussion was sequenced for a study of cytomegalovirus exposure and HLA in healthy donors. Trimming left V 2 bases short and J 2 bases short, with 10 bases between. The CDR3 contains 13 residues. Germline-derived CDR1 and CDR2 are GTSNPN and SVGIG (reference sequence). Both 60 Vbeta primers and 13 Jbeta primers went into the PCR. The protocol was immunoSEQ multiplex PCR, while the TCRdb copy is restricted to in-frame clones and leaves out a portion. Counted here are around 110,000 clones, 70% to 85% occurring once; the ten biggest clones make up roughly 3.9%. The chain has TRBV30 and TRBJ2-7, with D perhaps TRBD1 (6 bases). This TCR derives from a man between 60 and 75 years old in good health and CMV-seronegative. Sequenced: PBMCs. Here the CDR3 DNA reads TGTGCCTGGAGTTCAGGGGCACCCTACGAGCAGTACTTC. Residues: CAWSSGAPYEQYF.